The 21 T cell receptor beta chains given below trace back to one sample, sequenced in a study of human T cells and chemical hapten exposure. TCRdb recomputed calls from the RACE reads with MiXCR, one row per CDR3 protein. This table holds some 120,000 distinct CDR3 sequences, 12% found once. Noted time point: patch test 1, 2 weeks after DPC sensitization. Treatment defined: therapeutic diphenylcyclopropenone sensitization with weekly scalp DPC. The input for sequencing was whole blood, taken in connection with sensitization to the hapten diphenylcyclopropenone (DPC). The receptors were gathered from a woman between 45 and 60 years old with alopecia areata. Some clones in this sample may be carry-over from other donors' samples.

This clonotype was observed a few times. This rearrangement joins TRBV6-4 to TRBJ2-1; D unclear. The CDR3 has 15 residues. V lost 3 bases and J 1 base, leaving 10 bases between the germline ends. Germline loops: CDR1 MRHNA, CDR2 SNTAGT. The chain's CDR3 is CASSDQETSYNEQFF. In DNA, the CDR3 is TGTGCCAGCAGTGATCAGGAGACGTCCTACAATGAGCAGTTCTTC.

This clonotype was picked up many times. The genes are TRBV7-2 and TRBJ2-3, with 12 bases identical to TRBD2. In germline, CDR1 is SGHTA, CDR2 FQGNSA. Trimming cost V 5 bases and J 2 bases; bases outside gene matches: 8. The CDR3 loop spans 17 amino acids. The CDR3 loop reads CASSLQRLAGVTDTQYF. The CDR3 DNA sequence: TGTGCCAGCAGCCTACAGAGACTAGCGGGAGTCACAGATACGCAGTATTTT.

This clonotype was seen at least ten times. CDR3 loop: CASSVTAKNIQYF. The CDR3, as DNA: TGCGCCAGCAGTGTGACAGCCAAAAACATTCAGTACTTC. This chain joins TRBV23-1 and TRBJ2-4; D is ambiguous. TRBV23-1 is an ORF for which the function is uncertain. The CDR3 contains 13 residues. V was shortened by 5 bases and J by 0 bases, with 5 bases between the two germline ends.

As to this clonotype: One end of the junction is discordant with germline, which a read error may explain. This chain links TRBV28 with TRBJ2-7; D might be TRBD1 (6 bases). This CDR3 is 15 amino acids long. Germline V CDR1 and CDR2: MDHEN, SYDVKM. The CDR3 coding sequence is TGTGCCAGCAGTCCCACAGGGTTGGGCCCCTACGAGCAGTGCTTC. Its translation is CASSPTGLGPYEQCF.

Concerning this clonotype itself: A read error may be the cause here, since a much bigger clone is one base away. The chain has TRBV12-3 or TRBV12-4 and TRBJ2-7, with D unresolved. The CDR3 runs 14 residues. Deletions cut 5 bases from V and 0 bases from J, with 11 bases between. The CDR3 loop reads CASSETKASYEQYF. CDR3 nucleotides: TGTGCCAGCAGTGAGACCAAAGCCTCCTACGAGCAGTACTTC.

In this sample, this clonotype turned up many times. CDR3 amino acids: CSVAWWGAPEAFF. The CDR3 DNA reads TGCAGCGTCGCTTGGTGGGGGGCCCCTGAAGCTTTCTTT. The chain is built from TRBV29-1 and TRBJ1-1; maybe TRBD1 (6 bases). CDR3 size: 13 residues. Germline CDR1 reads SQVTM; CDR2 reads ANQGSEA. Trimming shortened V by 6 bases and J by 6 bases, and 17 bases separated the two germline ends.

This clonotype came up many times. The rearrangement links TRBV6-1 to TRBJ2-7; weak D call: TRBD2 (5 bases). Trimming left V 0 bases short and J 3 bases short, with 12 bases between. The CDR3 totals 15 residues. Germline V gene lookup returns CDR1 MNHNS and CDR2 SASEGT. CDR3 sequence (DNA): TGTGCCAGCAGTGAAGCCCTAGGACTTCGCTACGAGCAGTACTTC. Amino acids: CASSEALGLRYEQYF.

This clonotype was found a few times. J is TRBJ1-4 and V is TRBV5-1, with D unresolved. CDR3 length: 15 amino acids. The germline gives CDR1 SGHRS, CDR2 YFSETQ. The V end was cut by 3 bases, the J end by 7 bases, with 16 bases between. The DNA for the CDR3 is TGCGCCAGCAGCTCCGAGGGCTTTCCGGCTGAAAAACTGTTTTTT. This gives the protein CASSSEGFPAEKLFF.

The sample holds a few counts of this clonotype. This rearrangement joins TRBV7-7 to TRBJ2-5; possibly TRBD1 or TRBD2 for D (5 bases each). The CDR3 covers 12 residues. Germline V gives CDR1 SSHAT, CDR2 FNYEAQ (reference sequence). CDR3: CASQGAGETQYF. In nucleotides, the CDR3 is TGTGCTAGCCAGGGAGCTGGGGAGACCCAGTACTTC.

This clonotype has ten or more counts. The chain has TRBV13 and TRBJ2-3; 10 nucleotides agree with TRBD2. Unmatched junction bases numbered 16, after V lost 0 bases and J lost 1 base. Germline CDR1 reads PRHDT; CDR2 reads FYEKMQ (reference sequence). This CDR3 has 21 amino acids. This chain's CDR3 is CASSLGLTVSSGRWGTDTQYF. For the CDR3, the DNA is TGTGCCAGCAGCTTAGGCCTAACGGTGTCTAGCGGGAGATGGGGCACAGATACGCAGTATTTT.

The CDR3 is CASTGGGARYNEQFF. The CDR3 nucleotides read TGTGCCAGCACCGGGGGAGGGGCAAGATACAATGAGCAGTTCTTC. The chain has TRBV6-2 or TRBV6-3 and TRBJ2-1; 7 bases match TRBD2. The V gene's germline CDR1 is MNHEY and CDR2 SVGEGT. This CDR3 is 15 amino acids long. V lost 7 bases to trimming and J lost 4 bases; unmatched junction nucleotides: 10.

This clonotype was recorded many times. The chain uses TRBV6-1 and TRBJ1-1; D unclear. This CDR3 is 18 amino acids long. Between the trimmed V and J ends, which lost 6 bases and 0 bases, there was a span of 23 bases. Germline V lookup: CDR1 MNHNS, CDR2 SASEGT. CDR3 sequence reads: CASRGGMAYRGVNTEAFF. CDR3 DNA sequence: TGTGCCAGCAGGGGTGGAATGGCATACCGAGGTGTGAACACTGAAGCTTTCTTT.

The V and J genes are TRBV7-2 and TRBJ1-3, with D unclear. Trimming shortened V by 7 bases and J by 7 bases, and 8 bases separated the two germline ends. This CDR3 has 11 residues. Germline V gene data show CDR1 as SGHTA and CDR2 as FQGNSA. This CDR3 reads CASNWGNTIYF. The CDR3 region has the DNA TGTGCCAGCAACTGGGGTAACACCATATATTTT.

The chain combines TRBV28 with TRBJ2-1; no clear D. Germline V gene lookup returns CDR1 MDHEN and CDR2 SYDVKM. V lost 10 bases and J 5 bases, leaving 12 bases between the germline ends. The length of the CDR3 is 12 residues. The CDR3 DNA reads TGTGCCATCCAGACATCCCACAATGAGCAGTTCTTC. Residues: CAIQTSHNEQFF.

The CDR3 region is CASSLYRGPYEQYF. CDR3 nucleotide sequence: TGTGCCAGCAGTTTGTACAGGGGTCCCTACGAGCAGTACTTC. V gene TRBV27 combines with J gene TRBJ2-7, with 7 bases aligning to TRBD1. Germline V gene sequence: CDR1 MNHEY, CDR2 SMNVEV (reference sequence). This CDR3 has 14 residues. V gave up 3 bases and J gave up 2 bases; unmatched junction bases: 4.

This clonotype has at least ten counts. J is TRBJ2-3 and V is TRBV18, with D possibly being TRBD2 (5 bases). Per germline, CDR1 KGHSH and CDR2 LQKENI. V gave up 3 bases and J gave up 0 bases, with 10 bases separating them. The CDR3 extends over 15 amino acids. CDR3 amino acids: CASSPGRGSTDTQYF. The CDR3 DNA follows: TGTGCCAGCTCACCGGGTCGGGGAAGCACAGATACGCAGTATTTT. Full variable domain (remainder filled in from reference TRBV18 and TRBJ2-3): NAGVMQNPRHLVRRRGQEARLRCSPMKGHSHVYWYRQLPEEGLKFMVYLQKENIIDESGMPKERFSAEFPKEGPSILRIQQVVRGDSAAYFCASSPGRGSTDTQYFGPGTRLTVL.

The chain has TRBV7-2 and TRBJ2-1; 8 nucleotides align to TRBD1. Germline V lookup: CDR1 SGHTA, CDR2 FQGNSA. This CDR3 is built from 16 residues. V was clipped by 2 bases and J by 10 bases; unmatched bases: 13. The CDR3 is CASSLFQGAGNGEQFF. CDR3 in DNA: TGTGCCAGCAGCTTATTCCAGGGGGCGGGAAACGGCGAGCAGTTCTTC.

This clonotype was observed many times. This chain uses TRBV4-1 with TRBJ2-1; D is possibly TRBD1 (6 bases). The CDR3 covers 16 residues. Looked up from germline, CDR1 is MGHRA and CDR2 is YSYEKL. The V end lost 1 base, the J end lost 3 bases, and 13 bases lay between the germline ends. CDR3 bases: TGCGCCAGCAGCCAAGTTACAGGGTGGGACTACAATGAGCAGTTCTTC. Protein product: CASSQVTGWDYNEQFF.

In its sample, this clonotype was seen many times. This sequence joins TRBV6-2 or TRBV6-3 and TRBJ1-1; 9 bases line up with TRBD1. Germline lookup yields CDR1 MNHEY and CDR2 SVGEGT. J was trimmed by 5 bases and V by 5 bases; bases with no gene match: 15. The CDR3 runs to 17 residues. CDR3 residues: CASSNGNYRGRGTEAFF. The CDR3 nucleotides read TGTGCCAGCAGTAACGGAAATTACAGGGGGCGTGGGACTGAAGCTTTCTTT.

The J gene is TRBJ2-1, the V gene TRBV28, with D possibly TRBD2 on 5 matching bases. Germline V CDR1 and CDR2: MDHEN, SYDVKM. V lost 5 bases and J 1 base, leaving 15 bases between the germline ends. The CDR3 extends over 16 amino acids. CDR3 loop: CASSLPPDFSYNEQFF. DNA for the CDR3: TGTGCCAGCAGTCTCCCCCCGGACTTTTCCTACAATGAGCAGTTCTTC.

V usage is TRBV3-1 and J usage is TRBJ2-5; 8 positions match TRBD2. V lost 3 bases and J lost 4; bases outside the gene matches: 4. Germline assignment: CDR1 LGHDT and CDR2 YNNKEL (reference sequence). The CDR3 loop spans 14 amino acids. The DNA for the CDR3 is TGTGCCAGCAGCCAGGGAAGCGGGGGAGAGACCCAGTACTTC. Protein: CASSQGSGGETQYF.